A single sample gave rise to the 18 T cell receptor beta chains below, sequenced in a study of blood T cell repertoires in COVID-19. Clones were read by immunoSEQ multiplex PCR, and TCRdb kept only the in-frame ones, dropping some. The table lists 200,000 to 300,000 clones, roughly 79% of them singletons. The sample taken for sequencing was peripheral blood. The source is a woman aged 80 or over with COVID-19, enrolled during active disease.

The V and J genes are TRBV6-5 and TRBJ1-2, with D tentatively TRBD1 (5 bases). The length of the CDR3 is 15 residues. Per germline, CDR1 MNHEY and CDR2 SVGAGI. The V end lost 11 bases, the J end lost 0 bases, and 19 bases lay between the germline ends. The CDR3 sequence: CASRPPSGTNYGYTF. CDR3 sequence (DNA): TGTGCCTCCCGACCCCCATCAGGGACTAACTATGGCTACACCTTC.

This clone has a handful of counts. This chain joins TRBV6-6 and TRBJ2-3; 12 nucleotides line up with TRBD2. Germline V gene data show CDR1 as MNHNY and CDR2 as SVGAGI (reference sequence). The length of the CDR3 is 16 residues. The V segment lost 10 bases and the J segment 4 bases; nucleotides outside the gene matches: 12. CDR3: CATHPRTSGIPDTQYF. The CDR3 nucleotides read TGTGCCACACACCCGAGGACTAGCGGGATTCCAGATACGCAGTATTTT.

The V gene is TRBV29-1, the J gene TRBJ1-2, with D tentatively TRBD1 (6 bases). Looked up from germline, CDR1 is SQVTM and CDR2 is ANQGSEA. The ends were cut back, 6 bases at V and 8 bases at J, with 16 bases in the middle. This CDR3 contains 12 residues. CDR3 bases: TGCAGCGTGGGACGCGGACAGCGGGGCTACACCTTC. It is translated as CSVGRGQRGYTF.

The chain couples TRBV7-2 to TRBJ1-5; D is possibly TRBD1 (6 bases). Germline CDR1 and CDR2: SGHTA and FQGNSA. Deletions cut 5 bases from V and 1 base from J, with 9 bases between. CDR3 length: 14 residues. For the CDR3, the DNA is TGTGCCAGCAGCGCAACAGGGAGCAATCAGCCCCAGCATTTT. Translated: CASSATGSNQPQHF.

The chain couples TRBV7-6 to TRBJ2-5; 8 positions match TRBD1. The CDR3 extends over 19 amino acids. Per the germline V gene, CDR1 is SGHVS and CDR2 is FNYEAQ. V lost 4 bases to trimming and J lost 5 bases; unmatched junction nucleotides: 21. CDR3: CASSWDTNDRGRWRETQYF. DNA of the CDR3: TGTGCCAGCAGCTGGGATACGAACGACAGGGGCAGGTGGCGGGAGACCCAGTACTTC.

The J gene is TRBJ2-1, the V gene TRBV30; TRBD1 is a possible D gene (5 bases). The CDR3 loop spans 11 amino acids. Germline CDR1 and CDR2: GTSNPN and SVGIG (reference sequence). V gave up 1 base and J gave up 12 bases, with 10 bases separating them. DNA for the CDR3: TGTGCCTGGAGTGGCAGGGCTGGGCAGTTCTTC. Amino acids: CAWSGRAGQFF. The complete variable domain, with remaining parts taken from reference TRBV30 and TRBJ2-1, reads SQTIHQWPATLVQPVGSPLSLECTVEGTSNPNLYWYRQAAGRGLQLLFYSVGIGQISSEVPQNLSASRPQDRQFILSSKKLLLSDSGFYLCAWSGRAGQFFGPGTRLTVL.

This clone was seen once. CDR3 bases: TGTGCCAGCAGTTCGACCGGGGAGCTGTTTTTT. This encodes CASSSTGELFF. V and J are TRBV12-3 or TRBV12-4 and TRBJ2-2; D uncertain. The V end was cut by 4 bases, the J end by 5 bases, with 2 bases between. The CDR3 totals 11 residues.

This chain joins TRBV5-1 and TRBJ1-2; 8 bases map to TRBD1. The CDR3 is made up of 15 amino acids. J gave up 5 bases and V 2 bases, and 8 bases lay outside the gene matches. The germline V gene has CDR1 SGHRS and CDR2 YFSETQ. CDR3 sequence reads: CASSFYRGDVYGYTF. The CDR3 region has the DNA TGCGCCAGCAGCTTTTACAGGGGGGATGTTTATGGCTACACCTTC.

In nucleotides, the CDR3 is TGTGCCAGCAGCCCGCGGGAGGGCAGGGAGACCCAGTACTTC. Translated: CASSPREGRETQYF. This chain uses TRBV7-2 with TRBJ2-5; 9 bases align to TRBD2. The CDR3 totals 14 residues. The germline V gene encodes CDR1 SGHTA and CDR2 FQGNSA. Losses at the gene ends were 5 bases for V and 5 bases for J; bases not matched to a gene: 6. The whole variable domain, filled in from reference TRBV7-2 and TRBJ2-5, reads GAGVSQSPSNKVTEKGKDVELRCDPISGHTALYWYRQSLGQGLEFLIYFQGNSAPDKSGLPSDRFSAERTGGSVSTLTIQRTQQEDSAVYLCASSPREGRETQYFGPGTRLLVL.

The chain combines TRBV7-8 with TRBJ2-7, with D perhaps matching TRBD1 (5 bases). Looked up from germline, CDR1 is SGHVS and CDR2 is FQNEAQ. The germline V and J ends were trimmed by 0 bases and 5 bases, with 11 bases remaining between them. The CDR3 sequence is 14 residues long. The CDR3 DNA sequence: TGTGCCAGCAGCTTAGCTGGGGCAGGGAACGAGCAGTACTTC. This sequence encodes CASSLAGAGNEQYF. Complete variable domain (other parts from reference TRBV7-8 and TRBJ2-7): GAGVSQSPRYKVAKRGQDVALRCDPISGHVSLFWYQQALGQGPEFLTYFQNEAQLDKSGLPSDRFFAERPEGSVSTLKIQRTQQEDSAVYLCASSLAGAGNEQYFGPGTRLTVT.

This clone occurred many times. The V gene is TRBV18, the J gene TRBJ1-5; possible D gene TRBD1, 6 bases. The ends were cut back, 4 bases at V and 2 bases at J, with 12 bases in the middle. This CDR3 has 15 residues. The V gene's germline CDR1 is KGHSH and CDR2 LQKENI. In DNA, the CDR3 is TGTGCCAGCTCACGAGGCCCAGGGGGCAATCAGCCCCAGCATTTT. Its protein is CASSRGPGGNQPQHF.

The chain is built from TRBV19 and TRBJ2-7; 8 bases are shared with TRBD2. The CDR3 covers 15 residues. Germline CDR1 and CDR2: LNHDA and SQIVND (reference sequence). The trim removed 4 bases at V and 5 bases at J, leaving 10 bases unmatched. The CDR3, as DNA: TGTGCCAGTAGTAACTCCGGGACTAGTAGAGACGAGCAGTACTTC. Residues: CASSNSGTSRDEQYF.

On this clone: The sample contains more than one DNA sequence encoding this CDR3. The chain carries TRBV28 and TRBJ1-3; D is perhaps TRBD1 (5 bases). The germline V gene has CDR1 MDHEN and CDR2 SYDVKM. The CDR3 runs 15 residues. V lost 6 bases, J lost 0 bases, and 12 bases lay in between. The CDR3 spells CASSTPGGSGNTIYF. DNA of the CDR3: TGTGCCAGCAGCACCCCGGGGGGCTCTGGAAACACCATATATTTT.

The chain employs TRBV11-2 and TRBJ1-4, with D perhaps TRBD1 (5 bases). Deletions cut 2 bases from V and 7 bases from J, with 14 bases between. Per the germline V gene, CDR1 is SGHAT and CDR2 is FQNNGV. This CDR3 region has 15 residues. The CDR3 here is CASSLIPGVSEKLFF. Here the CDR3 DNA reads TGTGCCAGCAGCTTAATTCCGGGGGTTAGTGAAAAACTGTTTTTT.

The CDR3 sequence is CASSLSGLSYNEQFF. As DNA, the CDR3 is TGTGCCAGCAGCTTATCGGGACTCTCCTACAATGAGCAGTTCTTC. The chain uses TRBV7-2 and TRBJ2-1; D might be TRBD2 (6 bases). V dropped 2 bases and J dropped 0 bases, with 8 bases sitting between them. Germline CDR1 SGHTA, CDR2 FQGNSA. The CDR3 length is 15 residues.

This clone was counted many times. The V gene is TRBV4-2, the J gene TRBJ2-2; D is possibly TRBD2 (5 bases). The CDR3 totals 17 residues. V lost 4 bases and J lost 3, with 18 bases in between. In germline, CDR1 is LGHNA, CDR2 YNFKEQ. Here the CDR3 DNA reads TGTGCCAGCAGCCCCGCCTCGTTCAGCGGTCACACCGGGGAGCTGTTTTTT. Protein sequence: CASSPASFSGHTGELFF.

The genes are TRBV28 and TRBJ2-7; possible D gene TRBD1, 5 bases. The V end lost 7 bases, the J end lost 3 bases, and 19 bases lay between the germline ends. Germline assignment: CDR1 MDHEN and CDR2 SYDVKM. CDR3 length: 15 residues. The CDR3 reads CASKSPQGHNYEQYF. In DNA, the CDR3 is TGTGCCAGCAAGTCCCCCCAGGGCCATAACTACGAGCAGTACTTC.

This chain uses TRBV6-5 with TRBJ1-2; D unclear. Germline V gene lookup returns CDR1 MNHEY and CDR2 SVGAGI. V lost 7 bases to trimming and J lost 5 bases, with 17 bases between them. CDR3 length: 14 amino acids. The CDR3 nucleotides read TGTGCCAGCACCCATGGCGGGGAAGGGTATGGCTACACCTTC. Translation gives CASTHGGEGYGYTF.